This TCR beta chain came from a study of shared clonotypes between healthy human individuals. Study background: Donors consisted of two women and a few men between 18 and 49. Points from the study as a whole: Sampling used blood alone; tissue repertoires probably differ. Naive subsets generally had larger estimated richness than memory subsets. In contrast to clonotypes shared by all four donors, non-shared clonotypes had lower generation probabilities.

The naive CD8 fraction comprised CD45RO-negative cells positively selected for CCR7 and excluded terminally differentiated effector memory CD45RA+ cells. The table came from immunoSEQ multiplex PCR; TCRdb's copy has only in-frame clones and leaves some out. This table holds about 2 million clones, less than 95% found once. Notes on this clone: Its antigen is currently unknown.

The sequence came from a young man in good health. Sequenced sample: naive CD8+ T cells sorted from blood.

CDR3: CASSQDRQPVYEQYF. CDR3 sequence (DNA): TGCGCCAGCAGCCAAGACCGACAGCCCGTCTACGAGCAGTACTTC. V is TRBV4-1 and J is TRBJ2-7; D may be TRBD1 (5 bases). Germline CDR1 reads MGHRA; CDR2 reads YSYEKL. V was clipped by 0 bases and J by 3 bases, with 12 bases between them. The CDR3 spans 15 residues.